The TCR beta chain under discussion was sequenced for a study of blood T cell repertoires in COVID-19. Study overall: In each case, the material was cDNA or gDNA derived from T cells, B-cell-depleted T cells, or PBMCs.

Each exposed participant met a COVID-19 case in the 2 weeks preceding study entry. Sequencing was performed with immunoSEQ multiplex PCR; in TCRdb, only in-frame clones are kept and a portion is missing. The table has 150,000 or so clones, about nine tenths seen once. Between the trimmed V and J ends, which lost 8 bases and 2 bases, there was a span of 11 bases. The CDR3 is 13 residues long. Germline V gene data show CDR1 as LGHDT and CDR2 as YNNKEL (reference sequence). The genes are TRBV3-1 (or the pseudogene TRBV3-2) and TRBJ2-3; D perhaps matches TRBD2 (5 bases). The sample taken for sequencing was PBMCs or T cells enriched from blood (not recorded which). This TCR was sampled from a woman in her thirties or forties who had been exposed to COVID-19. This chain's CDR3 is CASGLRSTDTQYF. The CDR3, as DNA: TGTGCCAGCGGACTCCGATCCACAGATACGCAGTATTTT.